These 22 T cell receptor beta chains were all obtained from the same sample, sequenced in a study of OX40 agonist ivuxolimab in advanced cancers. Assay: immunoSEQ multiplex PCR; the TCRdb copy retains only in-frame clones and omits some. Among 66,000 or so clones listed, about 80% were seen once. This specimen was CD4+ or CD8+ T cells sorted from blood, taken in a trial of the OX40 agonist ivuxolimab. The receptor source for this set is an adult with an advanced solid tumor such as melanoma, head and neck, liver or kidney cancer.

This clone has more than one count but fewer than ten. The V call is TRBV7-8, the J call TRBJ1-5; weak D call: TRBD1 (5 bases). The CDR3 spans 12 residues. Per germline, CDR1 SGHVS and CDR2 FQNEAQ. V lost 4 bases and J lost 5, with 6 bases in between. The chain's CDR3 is CASSSRDQPQHF. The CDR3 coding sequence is TGTGCCAGCAGCTCCAGGGATCAGCCCCAGCATTTT.

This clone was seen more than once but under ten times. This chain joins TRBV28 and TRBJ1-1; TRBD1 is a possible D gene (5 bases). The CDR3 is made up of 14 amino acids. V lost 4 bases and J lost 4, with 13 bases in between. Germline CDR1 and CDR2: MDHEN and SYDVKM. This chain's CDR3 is CASSSGGSGTEAFF. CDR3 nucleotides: TGTGCCAGCAGTTCCGGGGGAAGCGGCACTGAAGCTTTCTTT. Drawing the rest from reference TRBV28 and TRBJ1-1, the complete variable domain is DVKVTQSSRYLVKRTGEKVFLECVQDMDHENMFWYRQDPGLGLRLIYFSYDVKMKEKGDIPEGYSVSREKKERFSLILESASTNQTSMYLCASSSGGSGTEAFFGQGTRLTVV.

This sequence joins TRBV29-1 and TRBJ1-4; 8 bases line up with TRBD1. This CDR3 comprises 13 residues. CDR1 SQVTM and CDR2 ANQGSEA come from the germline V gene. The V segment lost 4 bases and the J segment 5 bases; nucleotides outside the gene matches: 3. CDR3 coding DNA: TGCAGCGTTGGGGGACAGGAGAATGAAAAACTGTTTTTT. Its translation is CSVGGQENEKLFF. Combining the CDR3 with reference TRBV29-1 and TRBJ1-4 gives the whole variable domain SAVISQKPSRDICQRGTSLTIQCQVDSQVTMMFWYRQQPGQSLTLIATANQGSEATYESGFVIDKFPISRPNLTFSTLTVSNMSPEDSSIYLCSVGGQENEKLFFGSGTQLSVL.

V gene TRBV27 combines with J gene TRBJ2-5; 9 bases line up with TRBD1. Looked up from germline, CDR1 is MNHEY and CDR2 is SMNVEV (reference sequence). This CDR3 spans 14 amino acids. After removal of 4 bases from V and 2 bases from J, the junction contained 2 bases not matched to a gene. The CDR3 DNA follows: TGTGCCAGCAGTTCGGACAGGGGACAAGAGACCCAGTACTTC. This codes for CASSSDRGQETQYF.

The CDR3 loop is CASSGTTMGVGHSPLHF. CDR3 DNA sequence: TGTGCCAGCAGCGGAACTACGATGGGGGTTGGGCATTCACCCCTCCACTTT. This chain connects TRBV9 to TRBJ1-6; D may be TRBD1 (5 bases). Germline V gene data show CDR1 as SGDLS and CDR2 as YYNGEE. With 3 bases removed from V and 8 bases from J, the gap between germline ends came to 21 bases. This CDR3 spans 17 amino acids.

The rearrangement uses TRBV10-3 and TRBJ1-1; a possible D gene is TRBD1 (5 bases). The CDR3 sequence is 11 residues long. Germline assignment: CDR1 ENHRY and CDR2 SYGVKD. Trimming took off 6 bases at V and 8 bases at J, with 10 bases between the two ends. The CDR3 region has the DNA TGTGCCATCAGCCAAGCAGGGGAAGCTTTCTTT. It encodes CAISQAGEAFF.

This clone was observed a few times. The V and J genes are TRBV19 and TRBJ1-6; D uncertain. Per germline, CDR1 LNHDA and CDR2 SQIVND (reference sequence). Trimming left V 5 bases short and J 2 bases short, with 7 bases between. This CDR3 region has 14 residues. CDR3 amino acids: CASSPGAYNSPLHF. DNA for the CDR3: TGTGCCAGTAGTCCCGGGGCCTATAATTCACCCCTCCACTTT.

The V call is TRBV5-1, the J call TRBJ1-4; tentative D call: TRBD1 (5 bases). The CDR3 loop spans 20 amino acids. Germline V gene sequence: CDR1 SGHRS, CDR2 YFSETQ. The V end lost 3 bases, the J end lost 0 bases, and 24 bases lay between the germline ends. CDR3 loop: CASSSGWRGTSTATNEKLFF. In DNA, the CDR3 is TGCGCCAGCAGCTCCGGTTGGCGGGGGACGAGCACTGCAACTAATGAAAAACTGTTTTTT.

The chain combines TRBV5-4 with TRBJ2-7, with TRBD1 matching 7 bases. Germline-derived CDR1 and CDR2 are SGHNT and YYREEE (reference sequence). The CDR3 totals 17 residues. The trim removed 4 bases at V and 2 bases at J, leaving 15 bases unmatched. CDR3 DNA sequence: TGTGCCAGCAGCGGCCAATCAATCCGGGACAGACCCTACGAGCAGTACTTC. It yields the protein CASSGQSIRDRPYEQYF.

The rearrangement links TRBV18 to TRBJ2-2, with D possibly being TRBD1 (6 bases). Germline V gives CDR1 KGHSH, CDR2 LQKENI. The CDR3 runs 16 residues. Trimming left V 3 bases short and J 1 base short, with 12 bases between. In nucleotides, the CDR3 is TGTGCCAGCTCACCTAGACAGGTTCAGAACACCGGGGAGCTGTTTTTT. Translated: CASSPRQVQNTGELFF.

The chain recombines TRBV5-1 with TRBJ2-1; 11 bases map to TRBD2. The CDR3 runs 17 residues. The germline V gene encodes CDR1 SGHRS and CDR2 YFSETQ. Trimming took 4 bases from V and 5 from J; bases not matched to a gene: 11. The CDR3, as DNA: TGCGCCAGCAGCCCAACACCCGGACTAGCGGGCCACAATGAGCAGTTCTTC. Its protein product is CASSPTPGLAGHNEQFF. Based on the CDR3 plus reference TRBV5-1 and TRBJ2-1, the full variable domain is KAGVTQTPRYLIKTRGQQVTLSCSPISGHRSVSWYQQTPGQGLQFLFEYFSETQRNKGNFPGRFSGRQFSNSRSEMNVSTLELGDSALYLCASSPTPGLAGHNEQFFGPGTRLTVL.

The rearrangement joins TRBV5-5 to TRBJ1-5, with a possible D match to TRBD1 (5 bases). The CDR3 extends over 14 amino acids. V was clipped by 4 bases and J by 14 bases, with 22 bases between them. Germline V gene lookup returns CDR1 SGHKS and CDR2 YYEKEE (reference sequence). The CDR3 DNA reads TGTGCCAGCAGCCGTCAAACCGGACCGGGGGGTAAGCATTTT. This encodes CASSRQTGPGGKHF.

Here the CDR3 DNA reads TGTGCCAGCAGCCCGCAAACTGTCACAGGGACGAGGACCGGGGAGCTGTTTTTT. Its protein product is CASSPQTVTGTRTGELFF. The chain links TRBV7-8 to TRBJ2-2, with D perhaps matching TRBD1 (6 bases). Trimming pared 5 bases from V and 5 bases from J, leaving 24 bases between. The CDR3 length is 18 residues. The germline V gene has CDR1 SGHVS and CDR2 FQNEAQ.

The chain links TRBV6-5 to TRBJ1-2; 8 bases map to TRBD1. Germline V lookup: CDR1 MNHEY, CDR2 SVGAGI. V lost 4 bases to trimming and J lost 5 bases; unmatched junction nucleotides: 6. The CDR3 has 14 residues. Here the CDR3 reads CASSWQGAEYGYTF. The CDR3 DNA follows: TGTGCCAGCAGTTGGCAGGGGGCCGAGTATGGCTACACCTTC.

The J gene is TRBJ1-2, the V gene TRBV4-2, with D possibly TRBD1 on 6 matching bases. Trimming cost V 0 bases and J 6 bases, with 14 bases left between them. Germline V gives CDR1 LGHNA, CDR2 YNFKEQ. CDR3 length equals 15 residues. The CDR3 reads CASSQEERTADGYTF. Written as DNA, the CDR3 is TGTGCCAGCAGCCAAGAGGAGCGGACAGCTGATGGCTACACCTTC.

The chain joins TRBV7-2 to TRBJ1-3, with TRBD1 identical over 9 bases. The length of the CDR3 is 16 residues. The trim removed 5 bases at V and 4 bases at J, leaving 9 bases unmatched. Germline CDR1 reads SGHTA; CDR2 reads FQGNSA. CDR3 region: CASSAQQGAFGNTIYF. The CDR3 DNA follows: TGTGCCAGCAGCGCCCAACAGGGGGCATTCGGAAACACCATATATTTT.

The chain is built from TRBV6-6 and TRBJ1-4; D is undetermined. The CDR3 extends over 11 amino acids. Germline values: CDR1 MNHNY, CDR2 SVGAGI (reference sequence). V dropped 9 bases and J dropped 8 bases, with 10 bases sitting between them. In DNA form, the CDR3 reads TGTGCCAGTGCTACGGGAGAAAAACTGTTTTTT. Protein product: CASATGEKLFF.

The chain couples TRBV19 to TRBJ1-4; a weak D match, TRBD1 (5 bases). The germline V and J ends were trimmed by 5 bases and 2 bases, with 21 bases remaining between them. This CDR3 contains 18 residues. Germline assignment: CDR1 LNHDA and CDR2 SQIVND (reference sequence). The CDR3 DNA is TGTGCCAGTAGTCTTGGGACCGAGGTCTTGCTGACTAATGAAAAACTGTTTTTT. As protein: CASSLGTEVLLTNEKLFF.

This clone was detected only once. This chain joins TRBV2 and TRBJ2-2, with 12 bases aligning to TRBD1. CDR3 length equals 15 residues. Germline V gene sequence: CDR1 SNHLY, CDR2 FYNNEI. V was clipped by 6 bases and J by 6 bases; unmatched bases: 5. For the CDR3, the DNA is TGTGCCAGCAGAACGGGACAGGGGGCCGCCGGGGAGCTGTTTTTT. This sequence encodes CASRTGQGAAGELFF.

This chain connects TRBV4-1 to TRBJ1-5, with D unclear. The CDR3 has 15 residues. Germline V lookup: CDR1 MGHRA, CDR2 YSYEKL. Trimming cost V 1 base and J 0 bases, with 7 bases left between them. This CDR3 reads CASSQGSFSNQPQHF. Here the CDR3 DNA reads TGCGCCAGCAGCCAAGGTAGCTTTAGCAATCAGCCCCAGCATTTT.

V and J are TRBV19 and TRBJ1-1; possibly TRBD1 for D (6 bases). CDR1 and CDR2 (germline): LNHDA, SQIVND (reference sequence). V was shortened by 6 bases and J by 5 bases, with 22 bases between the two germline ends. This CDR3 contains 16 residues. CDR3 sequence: CASSTPAIQGRTEAFF. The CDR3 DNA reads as TGTGCCAGTAGCACCCCCGCCATACAGGGACGGACTGAAGCTTTCTTT.

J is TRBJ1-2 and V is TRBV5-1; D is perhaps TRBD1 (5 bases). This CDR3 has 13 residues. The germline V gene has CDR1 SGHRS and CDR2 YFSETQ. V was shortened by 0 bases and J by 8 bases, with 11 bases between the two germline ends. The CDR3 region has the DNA TGCGCCAGCAGCTTGGAGGAGGGGAGCGGCTACACCTTC. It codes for CASSLEEGSGYTF.